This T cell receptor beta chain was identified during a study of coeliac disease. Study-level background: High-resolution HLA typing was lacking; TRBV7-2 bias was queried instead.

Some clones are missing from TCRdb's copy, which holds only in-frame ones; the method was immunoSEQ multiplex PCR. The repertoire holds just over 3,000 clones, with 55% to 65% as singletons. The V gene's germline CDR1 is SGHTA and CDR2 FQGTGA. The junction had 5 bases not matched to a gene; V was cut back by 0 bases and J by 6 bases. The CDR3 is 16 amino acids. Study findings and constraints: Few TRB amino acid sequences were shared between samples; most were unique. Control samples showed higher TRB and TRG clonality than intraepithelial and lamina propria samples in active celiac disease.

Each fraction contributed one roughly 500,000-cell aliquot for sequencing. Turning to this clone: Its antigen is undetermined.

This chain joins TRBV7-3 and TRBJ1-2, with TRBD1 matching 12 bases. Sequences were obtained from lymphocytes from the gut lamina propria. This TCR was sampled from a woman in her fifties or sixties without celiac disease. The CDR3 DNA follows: TGTGCCAGCAGCTTAACTCCGGGACAGGGGGCTAATGGCTACACCTTC. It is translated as CASSLTPGQGANGYTF.